The 19 T cell receptor beta chains in this list originate from one sample, sequenced in a study of cytotoxic CD8 clonotypes in ibrutinib-treated CLL. Repertoires were generated with immunoSEQ multiplex PCR, while TCRdb's copy carries only in-frame clones and drops some. The sample has about 120,000 clones; 75% to 90% are singletons. Here the sequenced sample was PBMCs, taken after 24 months of ibrutinib treatment. The receptor set was obtained from a human donor with chronic lymphocytic leukemia.

There are a few counts of this clone. V usage is TRBV6-5 and J usage is TRBJ1-2; D not resolved. The CDR3 runs to 15 residues. CDR1 and CDR2 from the germline V gene are MNHEY and SVGAGI. V was cut by 6 bases and J by 4 bases, with 18 bases left in between. This CDR3 is CASSREFVPPYGYTF. The CDR3 DNA follows: TGTGCCAGCAGCCGCGAATTCGTTCCCCCCTATGGCTACACCTTC.

In its sample, this clone ranks as medium-sized. The rearrangement uses TRBV28 and TRBJ1-4; the match to TRBD1 covers 12 bases. The CDR3 is made up of 15 amino acids. Germline CDR1 reads MDHEN; CDR2 reads SYDVKM. V lost 10 bases, J lost 10 bases, and 13 bases stayed unmatched. CDR3 amino acids: CATLKMGQGAIKLFF. Written as DNA, the CDR3 is TGTGCCACGCTCAAGATGGGACAGGGGGCGATAAAACTGTTTTTT.

This chain connects TRBV5-5 to TRBJ2-2; 12 nucleotides line up with TRBD2. This CDR3 is built from 18 residues. Germline V gives CDR1 SGHKS, CDR2 YYEKEE (reference sequence). The trim removed 2 bases at V and 5 bases at J, leaving 10 bases unmatched. Here the CDR3 DNA reads TGTGCCAGCAGCTTTCTTGATCCGACTAGCGGGAGAACCGGGGAGCTGTTTTTT. Protein sequence: CASSFLDPTSGRTGELFF.

V is TRBV27 and J is TRBJ1-6, with a weak D call TRBD1 (5 bases). The germline V gene encodes CDR1 MNHEY and CDR2 SMNVEV (reference sequence). The CDR3 consists of 14 residues. The ends were cut back, 6 bases at V and 10 bases at J, with 16 bases in the middle. CDR3 nucleotides: TGTGCCAGCAGCCCCCGGGGGAAAGAATCACCCCTCCACTTT. Protein product: CASSPRGKESPLHF.

This clone occurred a few times. This chain joins TRBV4-1 and TRBJ2-7; 10 nucleotides line up with TRBD2. This CDR3 contains 15 residues. With V trimmed by 0 bases and J by 6 bases, 5 bases remained unmatched. Germline V gene sequence: CDR1 MGHRA, CDR2 YSYEKL. The CDR3 region has the DNA TGCGCCAGCAGCCAAGAACCAGCGGGGGGGCGCGAGCAGTACTTC. Translation: CASSQEPAGGREQYF.

The chain links TRBV11-2 to TRBJ2-5; D remains unclear. The CDR3 has 14 residues. V was clipped by 1 base and J by 4 bases, with 10 bases between them. Germline CDR1 SGHAT, CDR2 FQNNGV. The CDR3: CASSLVMRAETQYF. CDR3 sequence (DNA): TGTGCCAGCAGCTTAGTTATGCGAGCAGAGACCCAGTACTTC.

The rearrangement links TRBV21-1 to TRBJ1-2. TRBV21-1 is given as a pseudogene. This CDR3 spans 11 amino acids. This CDR3 is CAGSLGRTYTF. DNA of the CDR3: TGTGCCGGGTCCCTTGGGCGGACCTACACCTTC.

The V and J genes are TRBV5-4 and TRBJ2-6, with D uncertain. Germline-derived CDR1 and CDR2 are SGHNT and YYREEE (reference sequence). The CDR3 runs 15 residues. V was cut by 5 bases and J by 1 base, with 10 bases left in between. The CDR3 nucleotides are TGTGCCAGCAGTCCGATGGGGTCTGGGGCCAACGTCCTGACTTTC. It translates to CASSPMGSGANVLTF.

The chain joins TRBV9 to TRBJ2-1; TRBD2 might be the D (5 bases). The CDR3 length is 13 residues. Deletions cut 0 bases from V and 9 bases from J, with 10 bases between. From germline, CDR1 is SGDLS and CDR2 YYNGEE. CDR3 sequence reads: CASSVASGIEQFF. DNA for the CDR3: TGTGCCAGCAGCGTAGCCAGCGGAATTGAGCAGTTCTTC.

The chain joins TRBV7-9 to TRBJ1-6, with D tentatively TRBD1 (6 bases). Germline assignment: CDR1 SEHNR and CDR2 FQNEAQ (reference sequence). CDR3 length: 14 amino acids. Trimming removed 5 bases at V and 7 bases at J, with 12 bases between. CDR3 sequence: CASSVTGSNSPLHF. For the CDR3, the DNA is TGTGCCAGCAGCGTTACAGGGTCCAATTCACCCCTCCACTTT.

The CDR3 reads CASSQDGLAINEQFF. In DNA, the CDR3 is TGCGCCAGCAGCCAAGATGGGCTAGCCATAAATGAGCAGTTCTTC. The chain links TRBV4-3 to TRBJ2-1; D perhaps matches TRBD2 (5 bases). V gave up 0 bases and J gave up 7 bases, with 13 bases separating them. Germline CDR1 and CDR2: LGHNA and YSLEER. The CDR3 spans 15 residues.

This clone was observed a single time. The V call is TRBV7-2, the J call TRBJ1-5; the match to TRBD1 covers 7 bases. The J segment lost 5 bases and the V segment lost 2 bases, leaving 3 bases of the junction unmatched. The germline V gene encodes CDR1 SGHTA and CDR2 FQGNSA. This CDR3 has 14 residues. CDR3 sequence reads: CASSLRQGYQPQHF. The CDR3 nucleotides are TGTGCCAGCAGCTTACGACAGGGCTATCAGCCCCAGCATTTT.

The V and J genes are TRBV2 and TRBJ2-3, with a tentative D call TRBD2 (6 bases). The CDR3 length is 15 residues. Germline CDR1 reads SNHLY; CDR2 reads FYNNEI. V lost 7 bases and J lost 5, with 19 bases in between. The CDR3 region is CASTARDFTKDTQYF. In DNA form, the CDR3 reads TGTGCCAGCACTGCCCGGGACTTTACAAAAGATACGCAGTATTTT.

The chain has TRBV11-2 and TRBJ1-1, with TRBD1 matching over 7 bases. V lost 4 bases and J lost 0; bases outside the gene matches: 5. The germline V gene has CDR1 SGHAT and CDR2 FQNNGV. CDR3 length equals 15 residues. CDR3 sequence (DNA): TGTGCCAGCAGCTCGGGACAGACCTTGAACACTGAAGCTTTCTTT. It codes for CASSSGQTLNTEAFF.

A single count supports this clone. The V call is TRBV7-2, the J call TRBJ2-1; possible D gene TRBD1, 6 bases. The V end lost 5 bases, the J end lost 7 bases, and 12 bases lay between the germline ends. Looked up from germline, CDR1 is SGHTA and CDR2 is FQGNSA. CDR3 length: 13 amino acids. The CDR3 sequence: CASSPQQGNEQFF. The CDR3 bases are TGTGCCAGCAGCCCCCAACAGGGAAATGAGCAGTTCTTC.

J is TRBJ2-3 and V is TRBV19; 7 positions agree with TRBD2. Trimming at V came to 5 bases and at J to 3 bases, leaving 2 bases not matched to a gene. Germline loops: CDR1 LNHDA, CDR2 SQIVND (reference sequence). CDR3 length: 13 residues. CDR3 bases: TGTGCCAGTAGTGTACTAGCGACAGATACGCAGTATTTT. Its translation is CASSVLATDTQYF.

This CDR3 reads CSGLRALSSYNEQFF. The DNA of the CDR3 is TGCAGCGGCCTGAGGGCCCTCAGCTCCTACAATGAGCAGTTCTTC. The chain joins TRBV29-1 to TRBJ2-1; D perhaps matches TRBD2 (5 bases). In germline, CDR1 is SQVTM, CDR2 ANQGSEA. V shed 7 bases and J shed 0 bases, with 16 bases lying between them. The CDR3 extends over 15 amino acids.

V usage is TRBV2 and J usage is TRBJ1-5, with no clear D. CDR3 length: 15 residues. V was trimmed by 1 base and J by 5 bases, leaving 12 bases between them. Germline CDR1 SNHLY, CDR2 FYNNEI. The CDR3 nucleotides read TGTGCCAGCAGTGAAGGTTTCCGGCCCGATCAGCCCCAGCATTTT. Encoded protein: CASSEGFRPDQPQHF.

The rearrangement uses TRBV6-1 and TRBJ1-2; D is unclear. The CDR3 length is 13 residues. Germline V lookup: CDR1 MNHNS, CDR2 SASEGT. The germline V and J ends were trimmed by 7 bases and 4 bases, with 13 bases remaining between them. CDR3 in DNA: TGTGCCAGCATTCGAGGGATGGCCTATGGCTACACCTTC. Amino acids: CASIRGMAYGYTF.